This is a list of T cell receptor beta chains from one sample in a study of cytomegalovirus exposure and HLA in healthy donors. The repertoire was sequenced with immunoSEQ multiplex PCR; TCRdb's copy has only in-frame clones and lacks some. The sample's table shows about 160,000 clones. Sequenced material: PBMCs. Every receptor here comes from a woman in her sixties or seventies in good health and CMV-seronegative. CDR3s include the opening cysteine and the closing phenylalanine or tryptophan. A D gene is named only where the DNA matches it firmly.

>TRBJ2-1|TRBV11-2|14|TRBD2
TGTGCCAGCAGCCTACGGACTAGCCTCAATGAGCAGTTCTTC
CASSLRTSLNEQFF
>TRBJ1-1|TRBV9|12|TRBD1
TGTGCCAGCAGCTTCCCAGGGGGCGAAGCTTTCTTT
CASSFPGGEAFF
>TRBJ2-2|TRBV7-3|15|TRBD1
TGTGCCAGCAGTTGGACAGGGCCCAACACCGGGGAGCTGTTTTTT
CASSWTGPNTGELFF
>TRBJ1-6|TRBV19|19|TRBD1
TGTGCCAGTAGTGTCGACAGGGGACGACCGAGCTCCTATAATTCACCCCTCCACTTT
CASSVDRGRPSSYNSPLHF
>TRBJ1-5|TRBV25-1|16|.
TGTGCCAGCAGTGAATCAGGTGTCTTCAGCAATCAGCCCCAGCATTTT
CASSESGVFSNQPQHF
>TRBJ1-4|TRBV5-8|14|.
TGTGCCAGCAGTTCAGGGGTGGCCAATGAAAAACTGTTTTTT
CASSSGVANEKLFF
>TRBJ2-7|TRBV7-2|14|.
TGTGCCAGCAGCTTTGCCAGGCCCCCCGGCGAGCAGTACTTC
CASSFARPPGEQYF
>TRBJ2-1|TRBV18|15|TRBD2
TGTGCCAGCTCACCCCAGCGGGAGGCATGGCATGAGCAGTTCTTC
CASSPQREAWHEQFF
>TRBJ2-5|TRBV6-1|14|TRBD2
TGTGCCAGCAGCCGGACTAGCGGTGAAGAGACCCAGTACTTC
CASSRTSGEETQYF
>TRBJ1-1|TRBV18|15|.
TGTGCCAGCTCACCACTTGGCGGGCCGAACACTGAAGCTTTCTTT
CASSPLGGPNTEAFF
>TRBJ1-6|TRBV5-1|15|.
TGCGCCAGCAGCTTGTCTATCGGGGATAATTCACCCCTCCACTTT
CASSLSIGDNSPLHF
>TRBJ1-1|TRBV2|14|.
TGTGCCAGCCGATTACAGGTGGTAGTCACTGAAGCTTTCTTT
CASRLQVVVTEAFF
>TRBJ1-1|TRBV25-1|13|TRBD1
TGTGCCAGCAGTGGGGACAGTCGGACGGAAGCTTTCTTT
CASSGDSRTEAFF
>TRBJ2-5|TRBV13|13|TRBD1
TGTGCCAGCAGCTATGACAGGGGTCCTGGTCAGTACTTC
CASSYDRGPGQYF
>TRBJ2-3|TRBV5-4|14|TRBD2
TGTGCCAGCAGCTTAAAGCGGGAGGCAGATACGCAGTATTTT
CASSLKREADTQYF
>TRBJ1-2|TRBV27|14|TRBD1
TGTGCCAGCTCGAGGGGGCAGACCTCGGTTGGCTACACCTTC
CASSRGQTSVGYTF